This T cell receptor (beta chain) was sequenced in a study of regulatory T cells in long-lasting Graves disease. The CDR3 is made up of 15 amino acids. Trimming removed 7 bases from V and 1 base from J; junction bases left unmatched: 10. CDR1 is MDHEN and CDR2 is SYDVKM in the germline V gene. This clonotype was seen many times. Time point in this sample: persistent/refractory GD, antithyroid drugs over 5 years with positive TRAb. TCR sequences were obtained from RNA taken from PBMCs. Through Arm-PCR of CDR3 regions and iRepertoire HTBI primers, TCR beta libraries were built. TCRdb passed the multiplex PCR reads through MiXCR, listing each CDR3 protein once. The sample lists a few hundred thousand distinct CDR3 sequences; more than 20% were seen once.

The sequence derives from a middle-aged woman with Graves disease. The input for sequencing was peripheral blood mononuclear cells (PBMCs), taken when the disease was refractory, from a patient treated with antithyroid drugs. The V and J genes are TRBV28 and TRBJ2-7; 7 bases are shared with TRBD1. For the CDR3, the DNA is TGTGCCAGCACCCTGACAGGGCACCTTTCCTACGAGCAGTACTTC. Protein product: CASTLTGHLSYEQYF.